What follows are 9 T cell receptor beta chains derived from one specimen sequenced in a study of blood T cells in healthy people across ages. A second PCR of roughly 7 to 11 cycles used a sample-barcoded 5' primer and a J-beta primer mix. TCRdb used MiXCR to reprocess the 5' RACE reads, holding one entry per CDR3 protein. The top ten clones hold 25% to 30% of a sample with just over 800,000 distinct CDR3 sequences, around 62% of them seen once. What was sequenced was blood. These receptors were obtained from a man aged 25 to 40 in good health.

This clonotype was observed many times. The V call is TRBV2, the J call TRBJ2-7; D is ambiguous. This CDR3 is 12 amino acids long. Trimming removed 3 bases from V and 3 bases from J, with 6 bases in between. Germline-derived CDR1 and CDR2 are SNHLY and FYNNEI. The CDR3 is CASSEASYEQYF. CDR3 bases: TGTGCCAGCAGTGAGGCCAGCTACGAGCAGTACTTC.

This clonotype was found a few times. The chain couples TRBV7-2 to TRBJ2-7; tentatively, D is TRBD1 or TRBD2 (5 bases each). The V end lost 4 bases, the J end lost 2 bases, and 9 bases lay between the germline ends. There are 13 residues in the CDR3. Germline loops: CDR1 SGHTA, CDR2 FQGNSA. Here the CDR3 reads CASSSGTPYEQYF. The CDR3 coding sequence is TGTGCCAGCAGCTCGGGGACCCCCTACGAGCAGTACTTC.

This chain connects TRBV11-1 to TRBJ2-2, with a weak D call TRBD1 (6 bases). Germline V gene data show CDR1 as SGHAT and CDR2 as FQDESV (reference sequence). V gave up 1 base and J gave up 0 bases, with 9 bases separating them. The CDR3 contains 16 residues. The CDR3 here is CASSLEAGANTGELFF. The DNA for the CDR3 is TGTGCCAGCAGCTTAGAAGCAGGGGCGAACACCGGGGAGCTGTTTTTT.

V and J are TRBV7-2 and TRBJ1-6; D might be TRBD1 (6 bases). CDR1 and CDR2 from the germline V gene are SGHTA and FQGNSA. Trimming stripped 5 bases from V and 6 bases from J, with 14 bases between. The CDR3 contains 15 residues. CDR3 region: CASSPVRQVNSPLHF. DNA of the CDR3: TGTGCCAGCAGCCCCGTCCGACAGGTTAATTCACCCCTCCACTTT.

The sample holds a few counts of this clonotype. The genes are TRBV24-1 and TRBJ2-5, with D possibly being TRBD2 (6 bases). This CDR3 region has 15 residues. V was cut by 9 bases and J by 7 bases, with 23 bases left in between. Per germline, CDR1 KGHDR and CDR2 SFDVKD. The DNA of the CDR3 is TGTGCCACCGCCTTGAGCGGGCAGGGTGGGGGGACCCAGTACTTC. Protein sequence: CATALSGQGGGTQYF.

This clonotype has just a few counts. J is TRBJ2-4 and V is TRBV4-1; D is unresolved. The DNA end is more similar to TRBJ2-7, so the J call may be wrong. The CDR3 spans 12 residues. CDR1 and CDR2 (germline): MGHRA, YSYEKL. The CDR3 nucleotides read TGCGCCAGCAGCCAAGACGGTCGCGAGCAGTACTTC. Its translation: CASSQDGREQYF.

V is TRBV20-1 and J is TRBJ2-5; no clear D. The CDR3 is 13 amino acids. With 0 bases removed from V and 5 bases from J, the gap between germline ends came to 10 bases. CDR1 and CDR2 (germline): DFQATT, SNEGSKA (reference sequence). CDR3 nucleotide sequence: TGCAGTGCTAGAGACTATGGGTGGGAGACCCAGTACTTC. It is translated as CSARDYGWETQYF.

V and J are TRBV29-1 and TRBJ2-1; possible D gene TRBD2, 6 bases. Looked up from germline, CDR1 is SQVTM and CDR2 is ANQGSEA. The CDR3 spans 10 residues. Trimming took off 4 bases at V and 10 bases at J, with 8 bases between the two ends. The CDR3 region is CSVGGREQFF. In DNA form, the CDR3 reads TGCAGCGTTGGGGGGAGGGAGCAGTTCTTC.

The chain recombines TRBV7-9 with TRBJ1-1; the D is unclear. Trimming pared 7 bases from V and 8 bases from J, leaving 14 bases between. Per germline, CDR1 SEHNR and CDR2 FQNEAQ (reference sequence). The length of the CDR3 is 12 residues. The CDR3 DNA is TGTGCCAGCACCTTGGATAGTAGGGAAGCTTTCTTT. This sequence encodes CASTLDSREAFF.